This T cell receptor (beta chain) was sequenced for a study of blood T cells in healthy people across ages. This clonotype occurred a few times. The antigen is unknown. Study observations and caveats: Unsorted PBMCs ruled out conclusive naive versus antigen-experienced comparison.

This CDR3 comprises 15 residues. V shed 5 bases and J shed 5 bases, with 16 bases lying between them. Germline-derived CDR1 and CDR2 are SGHAT and FQNNGV. Then a second PCR, running roughly 6 to 12 cycles, was carried out with a sample-barcoded 5' primer and a J-beta primer mix. TCRdb ran MiXCR on the 5' RACE reads and lists one entry per CDR3 protein. The table records some 1,000,000 distinct CDR3 sequences, almost 25% of them present only once. These data were likewise used in another study, on T cells of mothers and their children.

This chain connects TRBV11-2 to TRBJ1-3; D not certain. Material: blood. The receptor comes from a girl between 2 and 10 years old in good health. CDR3 sequence (DNA): TGTGCCAGCAGCCCTTCGGCCTGGGGTAGAAACACCATATATTTT. It translates to CASSPSAWGRNTIYF.